The 25 T cell receptor beta chains below all came from one sample that was sequenced in a study of blood T cell repertoires in COVID-19. The data were produced by immunoSEQ multiplex PCR, yet TCRdb's version contains in-frame clones alone and is incomplete. The top ten clones hold 3.5% to 4.5% of a sample with 210,000 or so clones, around 86% of them seen once. The sample consisted of peripheral blood. Receptors were obtained from a man aged 50-60 years with acute or convalescent COVID-19.

CDR3 sequence reads: CASSPWGTAASGNTIYF. CDR3 nucleotide sequence: TGTGCCAGCAGCCCTTGGGGGACAGCGGCCTCTGGAAACACCATATATTTT. V usage is TRBV11-2 and J usage is TRBJ1-3; 7 nucleotides line up with TRBD1. V lost 5 bases, J lost 0 bases, and 10 bases stayed unmatched. Germline V gives CDR1 SGHAT, CDR2 FQNNGV. The CDR3 is 17 amino acids.

This chain connects TRBV5-1 to TRBJ1-4; perhaps TRBD1 as D (5 bases). The V gene lost 3 bases and the J gene lost 4 bases, with 10 bases spanning the gap. The germline CDR1 and CDR2 sequences are SGHRS and YFSETQ. This CDR3 spans 14 amino acids. In DNA form, the CDR3 reads TGCGCCAGCAGCTCGGGACTGAGTAATGAAAAACTGTTTTTT. It yields the protein CASSSGLSNEKLFF.

The chain has TRBV7-9 and TRBJ1-1; D is undetermined. This CDR3 is built from 14 residues. Germline V gene lookup returns CDR1 SEHNR and CDR2 FQNEAQ (reference sequence). V lost 2 bases and J lost 2, with 9 bases in between. This CDR3 reads CASSLSAVNTEAFF. Written as DNA, the CDR3 is TGTGCCAGCAGCTTAAGTGCGGTAAACACTGAAGCTTTCTTT.

The chain has TRBV19 and TRBJ2-7; D gene uncertain. The germline CDR1 and CDR2 sequences are LNHDA and SQIVND (reference sequence). This CDR3 has 14 residues. With 3 bases removed from V and 5 bases from J, the gap between germline ends came to 14 bases. The CDR3 coding sequence is TGTGCCAGTAGTATGGCGGTTCCCCGGGACGAGCAGTACTTC. Its protein product is CASSMAVPRDEQYF. The variable domain in full, with the rest retrieved from reference TRBV19 and TRBJ2-7, is DGGITQSPKYLFRKEGQNVTLSCEQNLNHDAMYWYRQDPGQGLRLIYYSQIVNDFQKGDIAEGYSVSREKKESFPLTVTSAQKNPTAFYLCASSMAVPRDEQYFGPGTRLTVT.

The genes are TRBV18 and TRBJ1-3, with 8 bases fitting TRBD1. With V trimmed by 5 bases and J by 8 bases, 8 bases remained unmatched. The CDR3 is 14 residues long. Per the germline V gene, CDR1 is KGHSH and CDR2 is LQKENI. The CDR3 spells CASSSRTGRDTIYF. CDR3 coding DNA: TGTGCCAGCTCATCCAGGACAGGGAGGGACACCATATATTTT.

The chain has TRBV7-9 and TRBJ1-2; D is undetermined. The CDR3 consists of 11 residues. Germline assignment: CDR1 SEHNR and CDR2 FQNEAQ (reference sequence). V gave up 3 bases and J gave up 8 bases, with 7 bases separating them. The CDR3 DNA is TGTGCCAGCAGCTTCCAAGCGGGCTACACCTTC. This codes for CASSFQAGYTF.

In regard to this clone: The same CDR3 can be traced to other DNA sequences in this sample. This chain links TRBV29-1 with TRBJ1-1; D might be TRBD1 (6 bases). This CDR3 has 13 residues. V dropped 4 bases and J dropped 0 bases, with 9 bases sitting between them. Germline-derived CDR1 and CDR2 are SQVTM and ANQGSEA. The CDR3 sequence: CSVGGQLNTEAFF. CDR3 nucleotide sequence: TGCAGCGTTGGAGGACAGTTGAACACTGAAGCTTTCTTT.

J is TRBJ2-7 and V is TRBV10-2; unclear D gene. Deletions cut 2 bases from V and 1 base from J, with 6 bases between. The CDR3 is 13 residues long. Germline CDR1 and CDR2: WSHSY and SAAADI. The CDR3 DNA follows: TGCGCCAGCAGTGAGAGCGAGTCCTACGAGCAGTACTTC. Translation gives CASSESESYEQYF.

The V and J genes are TRBV5-1 and TRBJ1-3; a possible D gene is TRBD1 (5 bases). Looked up from germline, CDR1 is SGHRS and CDR2 is YFSETQ. Trimming took 0 bases from V and 0 from J, leaving 10 bases between them. CDR3 length: 16 residues. In DNA form, the CDR3 reads TGCGCCAGCAGCTTGGAGGGGCGGATCTCTGGAAACACCATATATTTT. It codes for CASSLEGRISGNTIYF.

Concerning this clone: Different DNA sequences within this sample yield the same CDR3. The chain uses TRBV19 and TRBJ1-2, with a tentative D call TRBD1 (5 bases). V lost 9 bases, J lost 5 bases, and 7 bases lay in between. The CDR3 spans 10 residues. CDR1 is LNHDA and CDR2 is SQIVND in the germline V gene (reference sequence). In nucleotides, the CDR3 is TGTGCCAGCCAGGGTTATGGCTACACCTTC. Translated: CASQGYGYTF.

The chain joins TRBV11-1 to TRBJ1-5; 9 nucleotides match TRBD1. Per the germline V gene, CDR1 is SGHAT and CDR2 is FQDESV (reference sequence). V lost 3 bases to trimming and J lost 7 bases; unmatched junction nucleotides: 4. CDR3 length: 14 amino acids. CDR3 residues: CASSLGQGDQPQHF. The DNA for the CDR3 is TGTGCCAGCAGCTTGGGACAGGGCGACCAGCCCCAGCATTTT.

The chain employs TRBV3-1 (or the pseudogene TRBV3-2) and TRBJ1-2; D unclear. The CDR3 length is 12 residues. V dropped 1 base and J dropped 7 bases, with 7 bases sitting between them. The germline CDR1 and CDR2 sequences are LGHDT and YNNKEL (reference sequence). CDR3 sequence reads: CASSQGTTGYTF. In DNA, the CDR3 is TGTGCCAGCAGCCAAGGGACTACTGGCTACACCTTC.

The rearrangement links TRBV27 to TRBJ1-5; weak D call: TRBD1 (6 bases). This CDR3 is built from 14 residues. From germline, CDR1 is MNHEY and CDR2 SMNVEV (reference sequence). V was cut by 8 bases and J by 3 bases, with 14 bases left in between. CDR3 in DNA: TGTGCCAGCTCTCAGGGGCAGCTCAATCAGCCCCAGCATTTT. It is translated as CASSQGQLNQPQHF.

This clone has just a few counts. The chain recombines TRBV6-5 with TRBJ2-2, with a weak D call TRBD1 (6 bases). V lost 2 bases and J lost 1, with 8 bases in between. Germline CDR1 is MNHEY and CDR2 is SVGAGI. There are 15 residues in the CDR3. The CDR3 sequence is CASSYDRLNTGELFF. CDR3 coding DNA: TGTGCCAGCAGTTACGACAGGTTGAACACCGGGGAGCTGTTTTTT.

This chain links TRBV7-8 with TRBJ2-7; TRBD2 aligns across 15 bases. CDR3 length: 20 residues. J was trimmed by 4 bases and V by 5 bases; bases with no gene match: 18. Germline V gene lookup returns CDR1 SGHVS and CDR2 FQNEAQ. The CDR3 loop is CASSPRAHGTSGGLRYEQYF. Written as DNA, the CDR3 is TGTGCCAGCAGCCCGAGAGCCCATGGGACTAGCGGGGGGCTTCGATACGAGCAGTACTTC.

This chain uses TRBV18 with TRBJ2-2; D might be TRBD1 (5 bases). CDR3 size: 13 residues. Trimming stripped 6 bases from V and 4 bases from J, with 9 bases between. Germline-derived CDR1 and CDR2 are KGHSH and LQKENI. The CDR3 region has the DNA TGTGCCAGCTCTCCTCAGGGCACCGGGGAGCTGTTTTTT. Amino acids: CASSPQGTGELFF.

This CDR3 is CASSNPGTGGNSPLHF. CDR3 nucleotide sequence: TGTGCCAGTAGTAACCCGGGGACGGGAGGAAATTCACCCCTCCACTTT. V is TRBV19 and J is TRBJ1-6; D perhaps matches TRBD1 (5 bases). Germline assignment: CDR1 LNHDA and CDR2 SQIVND (reference sequence). Trimming left V 4 bases short and J 7 bases short, with 17 bases between. This CDR3 has 16 residues.

The chain is built from TRBV6-5 and TRBJ1-2; 9 bases agree with TRBD1. This CDR3 spans 15 amino acids. CDR1 and CDR2 (germline): MNHEY, SVGAGI. The ends lost 4 bases at V and 6 bases at J; junction bases unmatched: 9. CDR3 in amino acids: CASSSGQGIVDGYTF. The CDR3, as DNA: TGTGCCAGCAGTTCCGGACAGGGGATCGTAGATGGCTACACCTTC.

V usage is TRBV19 and J usage is TRBJ2-2, with no clear D. Germline values: CDR1 LNHDA, CDR2 SQIVND (reference sequence). The V end was cut by 1 base, the J end by 7 bases, with 19 bases between. There are 17 residues in the CDR3. This CDR3 is CASSIVSRVMEGGELFF. CDR3 sequence (DNA): TGTGCCAGTAGTATAGTCTCCCGGGTAATGGAAGGCGGGGAGCTGTTTTTT. The full variable domain, in which reference TRBV19 and TRBJ2-2 provide the parts outside the CDR3, is DGGITQSPKYLFRKEGQNVTLSCEQNLNHDAMYWYRQDPGQGLRLIYYSQIVNDFQKGDIAEGYSVSREKKESFPLTVTSAQKNPTAFYLCASSIVSRVMEGGELFFGEGSRLTVL.

In its sample, this clone was seen once. The chain employs TRBV12-3 or TRBV12-4 and TRBJ2-4; 7 bases line up with TRBD1. With V trimmed by 5 bases and J by 11 bases, 3 bases remained unmatched. The CDR3 runs to 11 residues. DNA of the CDR3: TGTGCCAGCAGTCAGGGACAGTTTCAGTACTTC. Translated, it gives CASSQGQFQYF.

Only one count was recorded for this clone. The chain has TRBV9 and TRBJ2-3; 8 bases are a match to TRBD2. The CDR3 is 16 residues long. After removal of 3 bases from V and 0 bases from J, the junction contained 6 bases not matched to a gene. Germline loops: CDR1 SGDLS, CDR2 YYNGEE. The DNA for the CDR3 is TGTGCCAGCAGCGCCTGGACTAGCTCAAGCACAGATACGCAGTATTTT. It encodes CASSAWTSSSTDTQYF.

The chain combines TRBV28 with TRBJ1-4, with D possibly TRBD1 on 5 matching bases. V lost 7 bases, J lost 1 base, and 10 bases lay in between. Germline-derived CDR1 and CDR2 are MDHEN and SYDVKM. This CDR3 is 14 amino acids long. CDR3 sequence (DNA): TGTGCCAGCACCCAGGGAGGAACTAATGAAAAACTGTTTTTT. It is translated as CASTQGGTNEKLFF.

The V and J genes are TRBV5-8 and TRBJ1-2, with TRBD1 matching 8 bases. The CDR3 is made up of 14 amino acids. Germline V gene sequence: CDR1 SGHTS, CDR2 YDEGEE. V lost 4 bases and J lost 7; bases outside the gene matches: 9. The DNA for the CDR3 is TGTGCCAGCAGCAAAGGACAGGGATACCGTGGCTACACCTTC. It specifies CASSKGQGYRGYTF.

The V call is TRBV11-2, the J call TRBJ1-2; D is unresolved. This CDR3 region has 14 residues. The V end was cut by 4 bases, the J end by 4 bases, with 13 bases between. Per germline, CDR1 SGHAT and CDR2 FQNNGV. CDR3 DNA sequence: TGTGCCAGCAGCTCGGTCAGACACAGCTATGGCTACACCTTC. Protein product: CASSSVRHSYGYTF.

J is TRBJ1-4 and V is TRBV9, with 7 bases that match TRBD1. Germline values: CDR1 SGDLS, CDR2 YYNGEE. J was trimmed by 13 bases and V by 3 bases; bases with no gene match: 9. The CDR3 runs to 13 residues. The CDR3 sequence: CASSAGQERRLFF. In DNA form, the CDR3 reads TGTGCCAGCAGCGCCGGACAGGAGAGAAGACTGTTTTTT.